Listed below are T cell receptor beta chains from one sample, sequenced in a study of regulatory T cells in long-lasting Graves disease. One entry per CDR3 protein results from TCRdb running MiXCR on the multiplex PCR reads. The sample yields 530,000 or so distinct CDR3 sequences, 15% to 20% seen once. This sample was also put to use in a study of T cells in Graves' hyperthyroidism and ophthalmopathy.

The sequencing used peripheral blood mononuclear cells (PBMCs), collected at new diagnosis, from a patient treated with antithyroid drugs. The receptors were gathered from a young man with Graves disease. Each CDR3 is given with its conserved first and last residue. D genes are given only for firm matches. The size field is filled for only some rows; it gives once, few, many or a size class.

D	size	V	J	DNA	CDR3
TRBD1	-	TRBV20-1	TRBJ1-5	TGCAGTGCTAGAGAACCCGGGACAGGGGGCGGACAGCCCCAGCATTTT	CSAREPGTGGGQPQHF
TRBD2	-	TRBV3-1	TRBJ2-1	TGTGCCAGCGGGACTAGCGGGAGCCCAGAAAGCTACAATGAGCAGTTCTTC	CASGTSGSPESYNEQFF
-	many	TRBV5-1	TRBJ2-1	TGCGCCAGCAGCATCCAGAATAATGAGCAGTTCTTC	CASSIQNNEQFF
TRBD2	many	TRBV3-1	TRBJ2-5	TGTGCCAGCAGCCAAGATCTGGTGGTAGCGGGAGTGGAGACCCAGTACTTC	CASSQDLVVAGVETQYF
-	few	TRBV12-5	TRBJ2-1	TGTGCTAGTGCTCTAGGGGACACTTGGAGGAATGAGCAGTTCTTC	CASALGDTWRNEQFF
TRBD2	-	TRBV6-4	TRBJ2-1	TGTGCCAGCAGTGACCTAGCGGGAGGGCCCAATGAGCAGTTCTTC	CASSDLAGGPNEQFF
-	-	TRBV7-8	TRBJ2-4	TGTGCCAGCAGCGCGGGACAGGCCAAAAACATTCAGTACTTC	CASSAGQAKNIQYF
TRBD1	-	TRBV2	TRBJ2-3	TGTGCCAGCAGCGTAGACAGGGGATTTGCCACAGATACGCAGTATTTT	CASSVDRGFATDTQYF
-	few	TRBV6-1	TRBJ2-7	TGTGCCAGCAGTCCCCGACTAGACTCCTACGAGCAGTACTTC	CASSPRLDSYEQYF
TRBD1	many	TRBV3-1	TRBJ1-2	TGTGCCAGCAGCCAAGGAAGGGGGCAAAACTATGGCTACACCTTC	CASSQGRGQNYGYTF
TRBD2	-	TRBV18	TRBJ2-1	TGTGCCAGCTCACCATGGGAAAGCGGGAGCAATGAGCAGTTCTTC	CASSPWESGSNEQFF
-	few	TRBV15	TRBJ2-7	TGTGCCACCAGCAGAGAGCGGCAGGGGTCCTACGAGCAGTACTTC	CATSRERQGSYEQYF
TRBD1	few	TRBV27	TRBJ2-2	TGTGCCAGCAGTTTTGGACAGGACCGATTCGAGCCCCTATCGGTCACCGGGGAGCTGTTTTTT	CASSFGQDRFEPLSVTGELFF
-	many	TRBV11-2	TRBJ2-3	TGTGCCAGCAGCCGTAGTGTGGATAAAGATACGCAGTATTTT	CASSRSVDKDTQYF
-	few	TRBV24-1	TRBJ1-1	TGTGCCACCAGTGATAACAACAGCCCGGAGGCTTTCTTT	CATSDNNSPEAFF
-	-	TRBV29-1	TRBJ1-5	TGCAGCGTTGGGGCGGGTGGAAGCAATCAGCCCCAGCATTTT	CSVGAGGSNQPQHF
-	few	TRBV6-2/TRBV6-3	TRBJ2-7	TGTGCCAGCAGTGGGGCCGGGTGGAGGAGCTCCTACGAGCAGCACTTC	CASSGAGWRSSYEQHF
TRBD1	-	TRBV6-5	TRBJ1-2	TGTGCCAGCAGTTACCGCGCCGAGGGGGCTTACTATGGCTACACCTTC	CASSYRAEGAYYGYTF
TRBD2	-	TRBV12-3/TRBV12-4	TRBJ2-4	TGTGCCAGCAGTGTCTCGGGACTAGCGGGAAGCAGGGCGGAGAACATTCAGTACTTC	CASSVSGLAGSRAENIQYF
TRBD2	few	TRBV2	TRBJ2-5	TGTGCCAGCAGTGTAGCAAGGCTAGCGGGCAATACGTTGTACTTC	CASSVARLAGNTLYF
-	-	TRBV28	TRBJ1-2	TGTGCCAGCAGTTTTCAGACCTATGGCTACACCTTC	CASSFQTYGYTF
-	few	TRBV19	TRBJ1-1	TGTGCCAGTAGTATAGATAAAAGGGGGAACACTGAAGCTTTCTTT	CASSIDKRGNTEAFF
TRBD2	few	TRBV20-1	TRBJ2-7	TGCAGTGCTACTGGGACTAGCGGGAGGGCTGAGCAGTACTTC	CSATGTSGRAEQYF
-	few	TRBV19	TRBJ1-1	TGTGCCAGTAGTCTGTCCATAATCGGGACTGAAGCTTTCTTT	CASSLSIIGTEAFF
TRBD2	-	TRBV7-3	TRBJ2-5	TGTGTCAGCAGCCAGGGACTAGCGGAGGGCCTACAAGAGACCCAGTACTTC	CVSSQGLAEGLQETQYF
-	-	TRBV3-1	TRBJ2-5	TGTGCCAGCAACCAAGGACGCCAGGAGACCCAGTACTTC	CASNQGRQETQYF
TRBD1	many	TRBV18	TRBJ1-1	TGTGCCAGCTCACCACTAGTGACAGGGCGGAACACTGAAGCTTTCTTT	CASSPLVTGRNTEAFF
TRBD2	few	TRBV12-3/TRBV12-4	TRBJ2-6	TGTGCCAGCAGTTTGTCGGGGGGAGGGGCCAACGTCCTGACTTTC	CASSLSGGGANVLTF
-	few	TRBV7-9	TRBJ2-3	TGTGCCAGCAGCCGCCAAGGGGTAGAGACAGATACGCAGTATTTT	CASSRQGVETDTQYF
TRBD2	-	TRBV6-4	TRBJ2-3	TGTGCCAGCAGCTTAGCGGGAGGGGCTTTGGATACGCAGTATTTT	CASSLAGGALDTQYF
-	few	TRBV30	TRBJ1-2	TGTGCCTGGGGGGACTTCTATGGCTACACCTTC	CAWGDFYGYTF
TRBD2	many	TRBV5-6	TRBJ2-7	TGTGCCAGCAGCCACGCTGGCGGGAGGAAAAGCGAGCAGTACTTC	CASSHAGGRKSEQYF
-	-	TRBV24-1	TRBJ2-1	TGTGCCACCAGTCGCGCGGACAGATCCTACAATGAGCAGTTCTTC	CATSRADRSYNEQFF
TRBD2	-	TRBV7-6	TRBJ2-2	TGTGCCAGCAGCGCAAGCTTAGCGGGGAACACCGGGGAGCTGTTTTTT	CASSASLAGNTGELFF
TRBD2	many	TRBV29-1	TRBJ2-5	TGCAGCGTTGAAGGGGGACTAGCGTTTAGTGAGACCCAGTACTTC	CSVEGGLAFSETQYF
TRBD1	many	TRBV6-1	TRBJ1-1	TGTGCCAGCAGTGTTGGGACAGTATCGATGAACACTGAAGCTTTCTTT	CASSVGTVSMNTEAFF
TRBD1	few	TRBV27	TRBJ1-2	TGTGCCAGCAGTTTAAGGCAGGGGGCTAGCTATGGCTACACCTTC	CASSLRQGASYGYTF
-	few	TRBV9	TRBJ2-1	TGTGCCAGCAGCGTAGTGCCGACTAGTGAGCAGTTCTTC	CASSVVPTSEQFF
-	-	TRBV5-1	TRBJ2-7	TGCGCCAGCAGCTTGCATGGTGGGTACGAGCAGTACTTC	CASSLHGGYEQYF
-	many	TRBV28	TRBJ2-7	TGTGCCAGCAGTTTATTAGGAGGGACCGAGCAGTACTTC	CASSLLGGTEQYF
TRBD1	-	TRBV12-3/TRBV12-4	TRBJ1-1	TGTGCCAGCAGTATTGGACAGGGGGATGCTTTCTTT	CASSIGQGDAFF
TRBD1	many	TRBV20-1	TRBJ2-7	TGCAGTGCTAGGGGACAGAGGACCTACGAGCAGTACTTC	CSARGQRTYEQYF
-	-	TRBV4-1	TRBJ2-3	TGCGCCAGCAGCCGCCTGAGATACAGCACAGATACGCAGTATTTT	CASSRLRYSTDTQYF
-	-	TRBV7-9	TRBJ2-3	TGTGCCAGCAGCCCCGGGACGGTCGTTGGTGATACGCAGTATTTT	CASSPGTVVGDTQYF
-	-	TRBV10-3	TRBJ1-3	TGTGCCATCAGTGAGTCTGGCCAGTCTGGAAACACCATATATTTT	CAISESGQSGNTIYF
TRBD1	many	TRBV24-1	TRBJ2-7	TGTGCCACCAGTGATCCGGGGACAGGTTCCTCGCGGAAATACGAGCAGTACTTC	CATSDPGTGSSRKYEQYF
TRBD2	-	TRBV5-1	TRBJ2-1	TGCGCCAGCAGCTCTAGCGGAAGAGACAATGAGCAGTTCTTC	CASSSSGRDNEQFF
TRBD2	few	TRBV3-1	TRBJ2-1	TGTGCCAGCAGCCTCCGACTAGCGGGAGAGTCCTACAATGAGCAGTTCTTC	CASSLRLAGESYNEQFF
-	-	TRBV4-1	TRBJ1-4	TGCGCCAGCAGCCGTAAGGGGGACATTGGAGAAAAACTGTTTTTT	CASSRKGDIGEKLFF
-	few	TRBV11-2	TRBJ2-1	TGTGCCAGCAGCCCAGAGCGGTACAGCAATGAGCAGTTCTTC	CASSPERYSNEQFF
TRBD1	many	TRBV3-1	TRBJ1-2	TGTGCCAGCAGCAGAGGGGACAGAGGGTATGGCTACACCTTC	CASSRGDRGYGYTF
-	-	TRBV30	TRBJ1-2	TGTGCCTGGAGTGTACGAACTTTTTATGGCTACACCTTC	CAWSVRTFYGYTF
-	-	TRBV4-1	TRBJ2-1	TGCGCCAGCAGCGTAAGGGGGAATGAGCAGTTCTTC	CASSVRGNEQFF
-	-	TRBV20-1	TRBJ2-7	TGCAGTGCTGTGGGGGCGGGGCGCGGGCACGAGCGGTACTTC	CSAVGAGRGHERYF
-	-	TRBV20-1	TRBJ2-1	TGCAGTGCTAGAGGGACCGTTGAGGAGTTCTTC	CSARGTVEEFF